This T cell receptor beta chain was observed in a study of cytotoxic CD8 clonotypes in ibrutinib-treated CLL. Study overall: Sample averages reached hundreds of thousands of productive templates and almost 95,000 productive rearrangements.

Trimming at V came to 7 bases and at J to 2 bases, leaving 10 bases not matched to a gene. Germline CDR1 and CDR2: LNHDA and SQIVND (reference sequence). There are 16 residues in the CDR3. Comment on this clone: Its antigen is still unknown.

Assay: immunoSEQ multiplex PCR; the TCRdb copy retains only in-frame clones and omits some. The top ten clones hold around 21% of a sample with 50,000 to 60,000 clones, roughly 85% of them seen once. Study-wide points: Clonality showed a rise at ibrutinib response that reversed toward baseline at progression. Patients had baseline clonality above age-matched healthy donors, and this clonality moved with circulating CD8+ T-cell counts. Treatment left the uncommon public clonotypes either contracted or stable in frequency.

This sequence joins TRBV19 and TRBJ1-3, with TRBD1 identical over 8 bases. This clonotype originated in a human donor with chronic lymphocytic leukemia. Material: PBMCs, obtained after 24 months of ibrutinib treatment. The CDR3, as DNA: TGTGCCAGTACTAATATCGTGACAGGGGCTGGAAACACCATATATTTT. It specifies CASTNIVTGAGNTIYF.